A selection of T cell receptor beta chains follows, all from one sample in a study of identical twins. One entry per CDR3 protein, called by TCRdb with MiXCR from the 5' RACE reads. The data contain around 250,000 distinct CDR3 sequences, approximately 12% of them singletons. These data were likewise used in another study, on yellow fever vaccine responses in identical twins.

Input material: memory (CD45RO+) T cells sorted from blood. The receptors stem from a woman aged 18-29 years in good health. Each CDR3 is given with its conserved first and last residue. A D gene is named only where the DNA matches it firmly. Not every row has a clone size; where given, it reads once, few, many or a size class.

j_call: TRBJ2-2; v_call: TRBV25-1; d_call: NA; clone_size: NA; cdr3_nt: TGTGCCAGCAGTGCGGGACGGTACACCGGGGAGCTGTTTTTT; cdr3_aa: CASSAGRYTGELFF
j_call: TRBJ2-6; v_call: TRBV3-1; d_call: NA; clone_size: few; cdr3_nt: TGTGCCAGCAGCCAAGTATCCAGGGGAAGAGGGGCCAACGTCCTGACTTTC; cdr3_aa: CASSQVSRGRGANVLTF
j_call: TRBJ1-2; v_call: TRBV19; d_call: NA; clone_size: few; cdr3_nt: TGTGCCAGTAACTACTATGGCTACACCTTC; cdr3_aa: CASNYYGYTF
j_call: TRBJ2-2; v_call: TRBV2; d_call: NA; clone_size: NA; cdr3_nt: TGTGCCAGCAGCCAAACTAAGGGGGCCGGGGAGCTGTTTTTT; cdr3_aa: CASSQTKGAGELFF
j_call: TRBJ2-1; v_call: TRBV29-1; d_call: NA; clone_size: NA; cdr3_nt: TGCAGCGTTCATACCTCCACAGAGCAGTTCTTC; cdr3_aa: CSVHTSTEQFF
j_call: TRBJ1-5; v_call: TRBV19; d_call: NA; clone_size: NA; cdr3_nt: TGTGCCAGTAGTGGTAATTCGGCCTTGAATCAGCCCCAGCATTTT; cdr3_aa: CASSGNSALNQPQHF
j_call: TRBJ2-2; v_call: TRBV7-3; d_call: TRBD2; clone_size: few; cdr3_nt: TGTGCCAGCAGCCAGGCTAGCGGGTATACCGGGGAGCTGTTTTTT; cdr3_aa: CASSQASGYTGELFF
j_call: TRBJ2-7; v_call: TRBV7-2; d_call: TRBD1; clone_size: few; cdr3_nt: TGTGCCAGCAGCTTAAGGGGGACAGGCGACTACGAGCAGTACTTC; cdr3_aa: CASSLRGTGDYEQYF
j_call: TRBJ1-2; v_call: TRBV6-5; d_call: NA; clone_size: NA; cdr3_nt: TGTGCCACCAGGAGGTTTGGCTACACCTTC; cdr3_aa: CATRRFGYTF
j_call: TRBJ1-5; v_call: TRBV19; d_call: NA; clone_size: NA; cdr3_nt: TGTGCCAGTAGCCGACAGGCCGGGAATCAGCCCCAGCATTTT; cdr3_aa: CASSRQAGNQPQHF
j_call: TRBJ1-5; v_call: TRBV28; d_call: TRBD1; clone_size: NA; cdr3_nt: TGTGCCAGCAGGTACCAGGGGGCGGGCAATCAGCCCCAGCATTTT; cdr3_aa: CASRYQGAGNQPQHF
j_call: TRBJ2-5; v_call: TRBV29-1; d_call: TRBD1; clone_size: NA; cdr3_nt: TGCAGCGTTGGAGGACAGGGGGGCGGGGAGACCCAGTACTTC; cdr3_aa: CSVGGQGGGETQYF
j_call: TRBJ2-2; v_call: TRBV5-1; d_call: NA; clone_size: few; cdr3_nt: TGCGCCAGCAGACCATCCACCGGGGAGCTGTTTTTT; cdr3_aa: CASRPSTGELFF
j_call: TRBJ2-3; v_call: TRBV12-3/TRBV12-4; d_call: NA; clone_size: many; cdr3_nt: TGTGCCAGCAGAATTAGTCGAGCAGATACGCAGTATTTT; cdr3_aa: CASRISRADTQYF
j_call: TRBJ1-5; v_call: TRBV6-1; d_call: NA; clone_size: NA; cdr3_nt: TGTGCCAGCAGACGGGATGGCAATCAGCCCCAGCATTTT; cdr3_aa: CASRRDGNQPQHF
j_call: TRBJ2-1; v_call: TRBV18; d_call: NA; clone_size: NA; cdr3_nt: TGTGCCAGCTCGCCAACCAAGGCCCCCTCCTACAATGAGCAGTTCTTC; cdr3_aa: CASSPTKAPSYNEQFF
j_call: TRBJ2-7; v_call: TRBV4-3; d_call: NA; clone_size: few; cdr3_nt: TGCGCCAGCAGCCCAGCCCAGTCCTACGAGCAGTACTTC; cdr3_aa: CASSPAQSYEQYF
j_call: TRBJ2-7; v_call: TRBV3-1; d_call: NA; clone_size: many; cdr3_nt: TGTGCCAGCAGCCAAGCATCGGAGCAGTACTTC; cdr3_aa: CASSQASEQYF
j_call: TRBJ1-2; v_call: TRBV12-3/TRBV12-4; d_call: NA; clone_size: few; cdr3_nt: TGTGCCAGCAGTTGGACAGATGATCTTTATGGCTACACCTTC; cdr3_aa: CASSWTDDLYGYTF
j_call: TRBJ2-2; v_call: TRBV6-5; d_call: NA; clone_size: few; cdr3_nt: TGTGCCAGCAGACCTTTGACCGGGGAGCTGTTTTTT; cdr3_aa: CASRPLTGELFF
j_call: TRBJ2-6; v_call: TRBV10-3; d_call: NA; clone_size: NA; cdr3_nt: TGTGCCACCCCCAGCGACCGGTGGGGGTCTGGGGCCAACGTCCTGACTTTC; cdr3_aa: CATPSDRWGSGANVLTF
j_call: TRBJ2-1; v_call: TRBV12-3/TRBV12-4; d_call: TRBD2; clone_size: NA; cdr3_nt: TGTGCCAGCAGTTCCGGGACTAGCGGGATGGGGTTCTTC; cdr3_aa: CASSSGTSGMGFF
j_call: TRBJ2-1; v_call: TRBV6-1; d_call: TRBD1; clone_size: NA; cdr3_nt: TGTGCCAGCAGACGGACAGGGGGCAAATACAATGAGCAGTTCTTC; cdr3_aa: CASRRTGGKYNEQFF
j_call: TRBJ2-7; v_call: TRBV5-1; d_call: TRBD1; clone_size: few; cdr3_nt: TGCGCCAGCAGCCTGACCCCCGGACAGGGCCCCTACGAGCAGTACTTC; cdr3_aa: CASSLTPGQGPYEQYF
j_call: TRBJ2-2; v_call: TRBV15; d_call: NA; clone_size: many; cdr3_nt: TGTGCCACCAGCAGGAAAGCCACCGGGGAGCTGTTTTTT; cdr3_aa: CATSRKATGELFF
j_call: TRBJ2-7; v_call: TRBV5-1; d_call: NA; clone_size: many; cdr3_nt: TGCGCCAGCAGACCTGGACATGGAGGAGCCTACGAGCAGTACTTC; cdr3_aa: CASRPGHGGAYEQYF
j_call: TRBJ2-1; v_call: TRBV2; d_call: TRBD2; clone_size: many; cdr3_nt: TGTGCCAGCAGTGATCGGGGACTAGCCTTCAATGAGCAGTTCTTC; cdr3_aa: CASSDRGLAFNEQFF
j_call: TRBJ2-1; v_call: TRBV7-8; d_call: TRBD1; clone_size: NA; cdr3_nt: TGTGCCAGCAGCGAATTGACAGGGATACCCTACAATGAGCAGTTCTTC; cdr3_aa: CASSELTGIPYNEQFF
j_call: TRBJ2-2; v_call: TRBV7-2; d_call: NA; clone_size: few; cdr3_nt: TGTGCCAGCAGCGACCCCTCGGGACTTAACACCGGGGAGCTGTTTTTT; cdr3_aa: CASSDPSGLNTGELFF
j_call: TRBJ2-1; v_call: TRBV24-1; d_call: NA; clone_size: many; cdr3_nt: TGTGCCACCAGTGAAGTAAGGAACAATGAGCAGTTCTTC; cdr3_aa: CATSEVRNNEQFF
j_call: TRBJ2-3; v_call: TRBV12-3/TRBV12-4; d_call: TRBD2; clone_size: NA; cdr3_nt: TGTGTCACGAGGGGAACTAGCGGGGGATTGGGTACGCAGTATTTT; cdr3_aa: CVTRGTSGGLGTQYF
j_call: TRBJ2-7; v_call: TRBV5-1; d_call: TRBD1; clone_size: NA; cdr3_nt: TGCGCCAGCAGCTCGATCGGACAGGGGAGCAACGAGCAGTACTTC; cdr3_aa: CASSSIGQGSNEQYF
j_call: TRBJ2-7; v_call: TRBV3-1; d_call: NA; clone_size: NA; cdr3_nt: TGTGCCAGCAGCCAAGACAGGGTTGGGGAGCAGTACTTC; cdr3_aa: CASSQDRVGEQYF
j_call: TRBJ2-3; v_call: TRBV20-1; d_call: TRBD2; clone_size: many; cdr3_nt: TGCAGTGCTAGAAGGTCTCTAGCGGGAGGGCTAAGCACAGATACGCAGTATTTT; cdr3_aa: CSARRSLAGGLSTDTQYF
j_call: TRBJ2-1; v_call: TRBV5-1; d_call: NA; clone_size: few; cdr3_nt: TGCGCCAGCAGTAAGGGGCAGGGGAGCTCCTACAATGAGCAGTTCTTC; cdr3_aa: CASSKGQGSSYNEQFF
j_call: TRBJ2-5; v_call: TRBV30; d_call: NA; clone_size: few; cdr3_nt: TGTGCCTGGAGTGTAAGCGCCCAAGAGACCCAGTACTTC; cdr3_aa: CAWSVSAQETQYF
j_call: TRBJ2-7; v_call: TRBV3-1; d_call: NA; clone_size: many; cdr3_nt: TGTGCCAGCAGCCAACTCGACGGGGACGAGCAGTACTTC; cdr3_aa: CASSQLDGDEQYF
j_call: TRBJ1-1; v_call: TRBV12-3/TRBV12-4; d_call: TRBD1; clone_size: few; cdr3_nt: TGTGCCAGCAGTCCGGGGACAGGGGGTGAAGCTTTCTTT; cdr3_aa: CASSPGTGGEAFF
j_call: TRBJ2-2; v_call: TRBV5-4; d_call: NA; clone_size: many; cdr3_nt: TGTGCCAGCAGCTTGGCCCCTACTCAGGGCGGGGAGCTGTTTTTT; cdr3_aa: CASSLAPTQGGELFF
j_call: TRBJ1-6; v_call: TRBV5-1; d_call: NA; clone_size: NA; cdr3_nt: TGCGCCAGCAGCTTGTTAAGGGCAGGGGACTCACCCCTCCACTTT; cdr3_aa: CASSLLRAGDSPLHF
j_call: TRBJ2-2; v_call: TRBV12-3/TRBV12-4; d_call: NA; clone_size: few; cdr3_nt: TGTGCCAGCAGTTTAGCAGGGCCCGGGGAGCTGTTTTTT; cdr3_aa: CASSLAGPGELFF
j_call: TRBJ2-3; v_call: TRBV12-3/TRBV12-4; d_call: TRBD2; clone_size: NA; cdr3_nt: TGTGCCAGCAGTTTAGGTAGCGGGGGGATCACAGATACGCAGTATTTT; cdr3_aa: CASSLGSGGITDTQYF
j_call: TRBJ2-2; v_call: TRBV19; d_call: TRBD2; clone_size: NA; cdr3_nt: TGTGCCAGTCAAGGAGGGCTAGCGGGAAGCGCCGGGGAGCTGTTTTTT; cdr3_aa: CASQGGLAGSAGELFF
j_call: TRBJ2-2; v_call: TRBV24-1; d_call: NA; clone_size: few; cdr3_nt: TGTGCCACCCGAGGGACAATGAACACCGGGGAGCTGTTTTTT; cdr3_aa: CATRGTMNTGELFF
j_call: TRBJ2-4; v_call: TRBV7-2; d_call: TRBD1; clone_size: NA; cdr3_nt: TGTGCCAGCAGCGCAATGACAGGGGACAACATTCAGTACTTC; cdr3_aa: CASSAMTGDNIQYF
j_call: TRBJ2-1; v_call: TRBV6-2/TRBV6-3; d_call: TRBD2; clone_size: few; cdr3_nt: TGTGCCAGCAGTTCGACTAGCGGTATCTCCTACAATGAGCAGTTCTTC; cdr3_aa: CASSSTSGISYNEQFF
j_call: TRBJ1-4; v_call: TRBV5-1; d_call: TRBD1; clone_size: NA; cdr3_nt: TGCGCCAGCAGCCCGAAGGGGGCTAATGAGGAACTGTTTTTT; cdr3_aa: CASSPKGANEELFF
j_call: TRBJ2-1; v_call: TRBV7-9; d_call: NA; clone_size: NA; cdr3_nt: TGTGCCAGCATCAAAAGGTGGCAGGGGGGCAATGAGCAGTTCTTC; cdr3_aa: CASIKRWQGGNEQFF
j_call: TRBJ2-1; v_call: TRBV24-1; d_call: NA; clone_size: NA; cdr3_nt: TGTGCCACCAGTGGTGGTACCCCGAATGAGCAGTTCTTC; cdr3_aa: CATSGGTPNEQFF
j_call: TRBJ2-7; v_call: TRBV20-1; d_call: NA; clone_size: NA; cdr3_nt: TGCAGTGCTAGAGCGATGGACAGAGGAACCTACGAGCAGTACTTC; cdr3_aa: CSARAMDRGTYEQYF
j_call: TRBJ2-2; v_call: TRBV12-3/TRBV12-4; d_call: NA; clone_size: many; cdr3_nt: TGTGCCAGCAGTTTGCCCGCCGGGGAGCTGTTTTTT; cdr3_aa: CASSLPAGELFF
j_call: TRBJ2-3; v_call: TRBV27; d_call: NA; clone_size: NA; cdr3_nt: TGTGCCAGCAGCCTCCAGCCGAGACGCACAGATACGCAGTATTTT; cdr3_aa: CASSLQPRRTDTQYF
j_call: TRBJ2-3; v_call: TRBV20-1; d_call: TRBD2; clone_size: NA; cdr3_nt: TGCAGTGCTTTAGCGGGGGTCCGTTCAGATACGCAGTATTTT; cdr3_aa: CSALAGVRSDTQYF
j_call: TRBJ1-1; v_call: TRBV5-1; d_call: NA; clone_size: few; cdr3_nt: TGCGCCAGCAGCTTTTTGCCAGGGACGATGAACACTGAAGCTTTCTTT; cdr3_aa: CASSFLPGTMNTEAFF